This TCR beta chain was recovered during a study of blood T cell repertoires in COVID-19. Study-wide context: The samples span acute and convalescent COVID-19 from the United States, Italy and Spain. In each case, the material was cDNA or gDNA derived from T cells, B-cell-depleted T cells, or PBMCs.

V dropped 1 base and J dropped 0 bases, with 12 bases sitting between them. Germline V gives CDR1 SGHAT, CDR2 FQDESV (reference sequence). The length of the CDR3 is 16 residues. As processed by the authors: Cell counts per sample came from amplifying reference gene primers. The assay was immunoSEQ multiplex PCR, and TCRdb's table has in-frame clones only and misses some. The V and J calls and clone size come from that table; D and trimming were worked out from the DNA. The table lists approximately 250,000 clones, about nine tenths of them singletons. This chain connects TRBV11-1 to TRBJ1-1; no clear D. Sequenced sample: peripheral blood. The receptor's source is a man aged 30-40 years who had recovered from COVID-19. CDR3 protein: CASSLGRRNMNTEAFF. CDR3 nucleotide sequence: TGTGCCAGCAGCTTAGGACGGCGGAACATGAACACTGAAGCTTTCTTT. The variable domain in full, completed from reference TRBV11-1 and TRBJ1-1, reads EAEVAQSPRYKITEKSQAVAFWCDPISGHATLYWYRQILGQGPELLVQFQDESVVDDSQLPKDRFSAERLKGVDSTLKIQPAELGDSAMYLCASSLGRRNMNTEAFFGQGTRLTVV.